What follows are 18 T cell receptor beta chains derived from one specimen sequenced in a study of OX40 agonist ivuxolimab in advanced cancers. This table comes from immunoSEQ multiplex PCR, and its TCRdb copy is limited to in-frame clones, with some not included. The sample yields roughly 17,000 clones, more than 65% seen once. The specimen comprised CD4+ or CD8+ T cells sorted from blood, sampled in a trial of the OX40 agonist ivuxolimab. The receptors come from an adult with an advanced solid tumor such as melanoma, head and neck, liver or kidney cancer.

The chain employs TRBV2 and TRBJ2-7; 9 bases line up with TRBD2. CDR3 length: 13 amino acids. Trimming took 9 bases from V and 5 from J; bases not matched to a gene: 8. Germline V gives CDR1 SNHLY, CDR2 FYNNEI. The CDR3 region is CASTVAGVDEQYF. The CDR3 nucleotides are TGTGCCAGTACTGTAGCGGGAGTCGACGAGCAGTACTTC.

The chain uses TRBV4-1 and TRBJ2-5; 8 bases line up with TRBD1. The CDR3 sequence is 15 residues long. Per germline, CDR1 MGHRA and CDR2 YSYEKL. The V and J ends lost 0 bases and 5 bases, in that order; junction bases with no gene match: 5. DNA of the CDR3: TGCGCCAGCAGCCAAGATCAGGGGGCGGGGGAGACCCAGTACTTC. It codes for CASSQDQGAGETQYF.

V gene TRBV19 combines with J gene TRBJ1-2, with D unresolved. V was trimmed by 3 bases and J by 4 bases, leaving 9 bases between them. This CDR3 has 13 amino acids. Looked up from germline, CDR1 is LNHDA and CDR2 is SQIVND (reference sequence). This chain's CDR3 is CASSMNPPYGYTF. In nucleotides, the CDR3 is TGTGCCAGTAGTATGAATCCTCCCTATGGCTACACCTTC. Variable domain in full (rest from reference TRBV19 and TRBJ1-2): DGGITQSPKYLFRKEGQNVTLSCEQNLNHDAMYWYRQDPGQGLRLIYYSQIVNDFQKGDIAEGYSVSREKKESFPLTVTSAQKNPTAFYLCASSMNPPYGYTFGSGTRLTVV.

V and J are TRBV5-5 and TRBJ1-1; D unresolved. The V end was cut by 0 bases, the J end by 7 bases, with 10 bases between. The CDR3 spans 13 residues. Germline V CDR1 and CDR2: SGHKS, YYEKEE (reference sequence). Written as DNA, the CDR3 is TGTGCCAGCAGCTTGGCTGATTGGCGTGAAGCTTTCTTT. Translating it yields CASSLADWREAFF.

This chain uses TRBV28 with TRBJ2-7; TRBD1 matches 7 bases. The length of the CDR3 is 15 residues. Trimming removed 3 bases from V and 0 bases from J; junction bases left unmatched: 5. Germline CDR1 MDHEN, CDR2 SYDVKM. CDR3 amino acids: CASSFSGGDSYEQYF. The CDR3 nucleotides are TGTGCCAGCAGTTTCTCAGGGGGTGACTCCTACGAGCAGTACTTC.

This CDR3 reads CASSRRSGEQFF. DNA for the CDR3: TGTGCCAGCAGTCGCAGAAGCGGTGAGCAGTTCTTC. This sequence joins TRBV28 and TRBJ2-1; the D gene is possibly TRBD2 (5 bases). CDR3 length: 12 amino acids. CDR1 is MDHEN and CDR2 is SYDVKM in the germline V gene. Trimming removed 5 bases at V and 9 bases at J, with 11 bases between.

This chain joins TRBV4-2 and TRBJ2-7; TRBD2 matches 9 bases. The J segment lost 9 bases and the V segment lost 0 bases, leaving 12 bases of the junction unmatched. The CDR3 is 16 amino acids. Looked up from germline, CDR1 is LGHNA and CDR2 is YNFKEQ. The CDR3 nucleotides are TGTGCCAGCAGCCAAGAAGTTACTAGCGGGCCCGGCGGGCAGTACTTC. Protein sequence: CASSQEVTSGPGGQYF.

This clone is labeled medium-sized (0.01 to 0.1%). The chain employs TRBV29-1 and TRBJ2-7; either TRBD1 or TRBD2 may fit D (5 bases each). Trimming stripped 0 bases from V and 0 bases from J, with 12 bases between. Germline V gene sequence: CDR1 SQVTM, CDR2 ANQGSEA. The CDR3 runs 15 residues. The CDR3 nucleotides are TGCAGCGTTGAAGAACAGGCAACTAGCTCCTACGAGCAGTACTTC. It codes for CSVEEQATSSYEQYF.

The genes are TRBV2 and TRBJ1-6; no definite D call. The V end was cut by 9 bases, the J end by 2 bases, with 14 bases between. The germline V gene encodes CDR1 SNHLY and CDR2 FYNNEI. CDR3 length equals 15 residues. CDR3 DNA: TGTGCCAGGAGCAAGCCGGGAACCTATAATTCACCCCTCCACTTT. This sequence encodes CARSKPGTYNSPLHF.

The chain links TRBV28 to TRBJ2-7, with 7 bases matching TRBD2. The V gene end was trimmed by 8 bases and the J gene end by 2 bases; junction bases not matched to a gene: 12. The germline CDR1 and CDR2 sequences are MDHEN and SYDVKM. The length of the CDR3 is 15 residues. The CDR3 reads CASSALKTSPYEQYF. For the CDR3, the DNA is TGTGCCAGCTCAGCCCTAAAGACTAGCCCCTACGAGCAGTACTTC. The variable domain in full, with the rest retrieved from reference TRBV28 and TRBJ2-7, is DVKVTQSSRYLVKRTGEKVFLECVQDMDHENMFWYRQDPGLGLRLIYFSYDVKMKEKGDIPEGYSVSREKKERFSLILESASTNQTSMYLCASSALKTSPYEQYFGPGTRLTVT.

A single count supports this clone. The chain recombines TRBV28 with TRBJ2-1; the D is unclear. Deletions cut 3 bases from V and 3 bases from J, with 9 bases between. Germline lookup yields CDR1 MDHEN and CDR2 SYDVKM. The CDR3 runs to 14 residues. The CDR3 region is CASSLARDYNEQFF. The CDR3 DNA is TGTGCCAGCAGTTTGGCTAGGGACTACAATGAGCAGTTCTTC.

The chain employs TRBV16 and TRBJ1-4; 7 nucleotides line up with TRBD1. The CDR3 sequence is 18 residues long. V shed 1 base, J shed 4 bases, and the junction held 12 bases outside the gene matches. CDR1 and CDR2 from the germline V gene are KGHSY and FQNENV. The CDR3 protein is CASSQLSRDSESNEKLFF. The DNA for the CDR3 is TGTGCCAGCAGCCAATTGTCCCGGGACAGCGAAAGTAATGAAAAACTGTTTTTT.

This clone is classed as medium-sized. This rearrangement joins TRBV4-3 to TRBJ1-4; D not resolved. The V gene's germline CDR1 is LGHNA and CDR2 YSLEER. The CDR3 runs 16 residues. V dropped 0 bases and J dropped 5 bases, with 13 bases sitting between them. The CDR3 DNA reads as TGCGCCAGCAGCCAAGATAGGGCCAGTTCGAATGAAAAACTGTTTTTT. This translates into CASSQDRASSNEKLFF.

This clone came up a few times. J is TRBJ2-2 and V is TRBV7-9; D unclear. From germline, CDR1 is SEHNR and CDR2 FQNEAQ (reference sequence). CDR3 length: 11 amino acids. The V end was cut by 2 bases, the J end by 8 bases, with 3 bases between. This CDR3 reads CASSLSGELFF. CDR3 nucleotide sequence: TGTGCCAGCAGCTTAAGTGGGGAGCTGTTTTTT. Full variable domain (remainder filled in from reference TRBV7-9 and TRBJ2-2): DTGVSQNPRHKITKRGQNVTFRCDPISEHNRLYWYRQTLGQGPEFLTYFQNEAQLEKSRLLSDRFSAERPKGSFSTLEIQRTEQGDSAMYLCASSLSGELFFGEGSRLTVL.

This chain uses TRBV28 with TRBJ2-6; perhaps TRBD1 as D (5 bases). Germline-derived CDR1 and CDR2 are MDHEN and SYDVKM. The CDR3 sequence is 19 residues long. Trimming took 1 base from V and 0 from J, leaving 16 bases between them. CDR3 nucleotide sequence: TGTGCCAGCAGTTTATTTATAACAGGCGGATCCTCTGGGGCCAACGTCCTGACTTTC. Amino acid sequence: CASSLFITGGSSGANVLTF. The full variable domain, completed using reference TRBV28 and TRBJ2-6, is DVKVTQSSRYLVKRTGEKVFLECVQDMDHENMFWYRQDPGLGLRLIYFSYDVKMKEKGDIPEGYSVSREKKERFSLILESASTNQTSMYLCASSLFITGGSSGANVLTFGAGSRLTVL.

This clone is a singleton in its sample. The rearrangement joins TRBV7-9 to TRBJ2-6, with D unclear. This CDR3 has 15 residues. In germline, CDR1 is SEHNR, CDR2 FQNEAQ (reference sequence). Trimming shortened V by 3 bases and J by 0 bases, and 6 bases separated the two germline ends. DNA for the CDR3: TGTGCCAGCAGCTTCTCCGTCTCTGGGGCCAACGTCCTGACTTTC. Translated: CASSFSVSGANVLTF.

The chain couples TRBV14 to TRBJ2-1; D remains ambiguous. V shed 4 bases and J shed 3 bases, with 16 bases lying between them. CDR3 size: 16 residues. Per germline, CDR1 SGHDN and CDR2 FVKESK. The CDR3 here is CASSPGVGKDYNEQFF. The DNA for the CDR3 is TGTGCCAGCAGCCCCGGAGTGGGAAAGGACTACAATGAGCAGTTCTTC.

This chain links TRBV27 with TRBJ2-7; TRBD2 matches 7 bases. The CDR3 length is 14 residues. V was clipped by 5 bases and J by 6 bases; unmatched bases: 10. Germline CDR1 and CDR2: MNHEY and SMNVEV (reference sequence). CDR3 in amino acids: CASSRYGGGFEQYF. The CDR3 region has the DNA TGTGCCAGCAGTCGGTATGGGGGGGGGTTCGAGCAGTACTTC.